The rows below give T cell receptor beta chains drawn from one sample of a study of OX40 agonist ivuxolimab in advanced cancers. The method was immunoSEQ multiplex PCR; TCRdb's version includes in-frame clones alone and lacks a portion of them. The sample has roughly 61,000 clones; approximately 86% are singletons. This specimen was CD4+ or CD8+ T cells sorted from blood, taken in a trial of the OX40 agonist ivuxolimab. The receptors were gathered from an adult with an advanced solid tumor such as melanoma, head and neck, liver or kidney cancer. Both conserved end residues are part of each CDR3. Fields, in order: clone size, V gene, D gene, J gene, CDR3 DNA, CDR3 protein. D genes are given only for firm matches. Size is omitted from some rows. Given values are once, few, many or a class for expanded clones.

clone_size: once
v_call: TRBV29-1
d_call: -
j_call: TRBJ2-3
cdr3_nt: TGCAGCTCCCGAACCGGGCTCTTAAAGGATACGCAGTATTTT
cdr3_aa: CSSRTGLLKDTQYF

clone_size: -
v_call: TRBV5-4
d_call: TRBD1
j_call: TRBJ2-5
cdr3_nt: TGTGCCAGCAGCTTGGGACCGACAGGGGAGGAGACCCAGTACTTC
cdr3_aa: CASSLGPTGEETQYF

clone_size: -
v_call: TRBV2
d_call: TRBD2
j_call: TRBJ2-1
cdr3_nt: TGTGCCAGCAAAGTGCTAGCGGGGGGGGACAATGAGCAGTTCTTC
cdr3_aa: CASKVLAGGDNEQFF

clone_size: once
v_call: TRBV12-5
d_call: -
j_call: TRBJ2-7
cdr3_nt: TGTGCTAGTGCCCTTGAGGGTTGGCACGAGCAGTACTTC
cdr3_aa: CASALEGWHEQYF

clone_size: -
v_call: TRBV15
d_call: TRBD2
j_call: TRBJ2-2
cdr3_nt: TGTGCCACCAGCAGGGATAGACTAGCGGGAGTTACCGGGGAGCTGTTTTTT
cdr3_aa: CATSRDRLAGVTGELFF

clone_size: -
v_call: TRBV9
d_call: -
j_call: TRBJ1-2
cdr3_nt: TGTGCCAGCAGCCCTCAGACTCCGGGAGTTGGTGGCTACACCTTC
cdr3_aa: CASSPQTPGVGGYTF

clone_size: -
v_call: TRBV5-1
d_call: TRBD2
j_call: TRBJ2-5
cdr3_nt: TGCGCCAGCAGGCCTCCAGGACTAGGGGTCGAGACCCAGTACTTC
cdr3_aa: CASRPPGLGVETQYF

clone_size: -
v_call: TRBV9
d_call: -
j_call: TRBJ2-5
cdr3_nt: TGTGCCAGCAGCGTAGAGGCAGGGGAAGAGACCCAGTACTTC
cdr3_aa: CASSVEAGEETQYF

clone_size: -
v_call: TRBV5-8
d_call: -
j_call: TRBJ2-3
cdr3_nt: TGTGCCAGCAGCGGCCTGGCTAGCGGCACAGATACGCAGTATTTT
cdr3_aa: CASSGLASGTDTQYF

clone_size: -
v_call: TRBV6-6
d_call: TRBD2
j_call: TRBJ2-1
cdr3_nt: TGTGCCAGCAGAGCCCTAGCGGGAGGTTCCTACAATGAGCAGTTCTTC
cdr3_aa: CASRALAGGSYNEQFF

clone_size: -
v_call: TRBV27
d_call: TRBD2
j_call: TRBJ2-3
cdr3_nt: TGTGCCAGCAGTGGGGAGGCGGGACTAGCGGGCTCCCGCACAGATACGCAGTATTTT
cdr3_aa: CASSGEAGLAGSRTDTQYF

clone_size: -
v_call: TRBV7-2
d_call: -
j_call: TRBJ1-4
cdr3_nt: TGTGCCAGCAGCCCACAGGGACGGAAGGAAAAACTGTTTTTT
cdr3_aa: CASSPQGRKEKLFF

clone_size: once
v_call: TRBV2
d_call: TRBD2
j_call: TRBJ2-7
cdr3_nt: TGTGCCAGCAGTGGACTAGCGGGGACCATCGAGCAGTACTTC
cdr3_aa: CASSGLAGTIEQYF

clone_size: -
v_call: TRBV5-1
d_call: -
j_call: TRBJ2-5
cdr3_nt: TGCGCCAGCAGCTTGGAATTAGTCGACGGGCCGAGGTACTTC
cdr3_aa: CASSLELVDGPRYF

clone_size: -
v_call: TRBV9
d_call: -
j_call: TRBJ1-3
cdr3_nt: TGTGCCAGCAGCGGGGGAGTCCTCTACTCTGGAAACACCATATATTTT
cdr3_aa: CASSGGVLYSGNTIYF

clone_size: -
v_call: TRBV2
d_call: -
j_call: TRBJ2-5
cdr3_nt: TGTGCCAGCAGTGGCCAGGGACGCGAGACCCAGTACTTC
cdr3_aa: CASSGQGRETQYF

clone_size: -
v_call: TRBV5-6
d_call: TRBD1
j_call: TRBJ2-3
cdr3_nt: TGTGCCAGCAGCATCCGGACAGGGATTAGCACAGATACGCAGTATTTT
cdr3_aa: CASSIRTGISTDTQYF

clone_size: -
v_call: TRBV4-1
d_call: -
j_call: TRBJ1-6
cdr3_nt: TGCGCCAGCAGCCAAGAAGATCCAGGCTCCTATAATTCACCCCTCCACTTT
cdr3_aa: CASSQEDPGSYNSPLHF

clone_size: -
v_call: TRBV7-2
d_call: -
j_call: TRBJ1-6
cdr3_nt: TGTGCCAGCAGTTTCGAATACAATTCACCCCTCCACTTT
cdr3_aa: CASSFEYNSPLHF

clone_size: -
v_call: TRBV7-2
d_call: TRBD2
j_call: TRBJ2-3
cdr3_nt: TGTGCCAGCAGCCCGAGGTCCGGGACTAGCGTTGCAGATACGCAGTATTTT
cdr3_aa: CASSPRSGTSVADTQYF

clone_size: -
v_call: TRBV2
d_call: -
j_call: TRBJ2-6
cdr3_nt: TGTGCCAGCAGTGCGGCCTCTGGGGCCAACGTCCTGACTTTC
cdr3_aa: CASSAASGANVLTF

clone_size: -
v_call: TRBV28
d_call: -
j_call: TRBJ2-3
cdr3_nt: TGTGCCAGCAGTAGACCCCCCCCACTAGTGCCAGATACGCAGTATTTT
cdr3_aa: CASSRPPPLVPDTQYF

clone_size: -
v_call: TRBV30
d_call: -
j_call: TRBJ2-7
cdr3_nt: TGTGCCTCCCGGGACGGATCCTACGAGCAGTACTTC
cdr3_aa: CASRDGSYEQYF

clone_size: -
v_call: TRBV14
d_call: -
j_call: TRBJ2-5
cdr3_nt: TGTGCCAGCAGCCAAGATCCCCGGCGGACCCAGTACTTC
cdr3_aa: CASSQDPRRTQYF

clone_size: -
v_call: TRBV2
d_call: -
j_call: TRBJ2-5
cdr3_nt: TGTGCCAGCAGTGATGCGGCGGGAGAGACCCAGTACTTC
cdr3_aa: CASSDAAGETQYF

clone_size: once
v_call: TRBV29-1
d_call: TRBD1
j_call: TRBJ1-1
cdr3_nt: TGCAGCGCGGGGGACAGGAAGAACACTGAAGCTTTCTTT
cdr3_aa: CSAGDRKNTEAFF

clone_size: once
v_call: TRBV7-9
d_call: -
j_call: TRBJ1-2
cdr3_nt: TGTGCCAGCAGCTGGCGGGACCTTGGCTACACCTTC
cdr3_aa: CASSWRDLGYTF

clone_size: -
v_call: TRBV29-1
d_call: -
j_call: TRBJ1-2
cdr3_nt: TGCAGCGTTAGGGACGGCGTGTATGGCTACACCTTC
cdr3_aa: CSVRDGVYGYTF

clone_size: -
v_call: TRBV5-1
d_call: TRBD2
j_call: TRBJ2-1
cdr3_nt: TGCGCCAGCAGCTTGTCTCCTAGCGGGATGAACAATGAGCAGTTCTTC
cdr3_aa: CASSLSPSGMNNEQFF

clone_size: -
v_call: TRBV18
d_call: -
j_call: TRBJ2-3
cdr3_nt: TGTGCCAGCTCACAACCCCGGGGAAGGAACACAGATACGCAGTATTTT
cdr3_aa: CASSQPRGRNTDTQYF

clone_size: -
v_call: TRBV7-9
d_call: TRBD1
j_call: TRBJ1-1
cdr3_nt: TGTGCCAGCAGCTTAGGCAGACAGGGTTGGACTGAAGCTTTCTTT
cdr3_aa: CASSLGRQGWTEAFF

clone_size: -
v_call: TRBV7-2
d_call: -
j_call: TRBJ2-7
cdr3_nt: TGTGCCAGCAGCACCGACAGGAGCTCCTACGAGCAGTACTTC
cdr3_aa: CASSTDRSSYEQYF

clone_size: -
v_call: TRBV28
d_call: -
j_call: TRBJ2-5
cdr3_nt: -
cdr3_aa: CASSFLSWGRLQETQYF

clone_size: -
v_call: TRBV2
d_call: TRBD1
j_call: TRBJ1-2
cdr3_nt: TGTGCCAGCAGTGAAGACAGGGGAGACTATGGCTACACCTTC
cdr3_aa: CASSEDRGDYGYTF

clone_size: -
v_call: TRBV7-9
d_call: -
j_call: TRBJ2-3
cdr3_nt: TGTGCCAGCAGCTCCACCGCAGATACGCAGTATTTT
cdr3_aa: CASSSTADTQYF

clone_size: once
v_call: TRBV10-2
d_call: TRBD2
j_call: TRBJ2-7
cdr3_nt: TGCGCCAGCAGTGAGAATCTAGCGGGAGAGGAGCAGTACTTC
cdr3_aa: CASSENLAGEEQYF

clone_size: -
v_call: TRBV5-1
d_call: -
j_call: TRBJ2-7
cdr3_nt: TGCGCCAGCAGCTTGGAATGGCAGAGCTACGAGCAGTACTTC
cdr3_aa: CASSLEWQSYEQYF

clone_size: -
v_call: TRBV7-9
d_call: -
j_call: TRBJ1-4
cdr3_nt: TGTGCCAGCAGCTTAGGCAGGGTCATTAATGAAAAACTGTTTTTT
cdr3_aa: CASSLGRVINEKLFF

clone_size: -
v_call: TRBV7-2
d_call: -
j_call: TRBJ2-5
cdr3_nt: TGTGCCAGCAGCCCTCTGGAGACCCAGTACTTC
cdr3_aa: CASSPLETQYF

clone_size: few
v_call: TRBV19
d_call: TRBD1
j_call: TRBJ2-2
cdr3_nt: TGTGCCACTGCGGGACAGGGCTCCGGGGAGCTGTTTTTT
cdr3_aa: CATAGQGSGELFF

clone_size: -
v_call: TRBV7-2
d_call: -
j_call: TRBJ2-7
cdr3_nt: TGTGCCAGCAGCCCGGTCCCGGAATCCTACGAGCAGTACTTC
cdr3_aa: CASSPVPESYEQYF

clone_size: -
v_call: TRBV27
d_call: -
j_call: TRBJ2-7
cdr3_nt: TGTGCCAGCAGTTCGTGGACTGGCTCCTACGAGCAGTACTTC
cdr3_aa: CASSSWTGSYEQYF